This T cell receptor (beta chain) derives from a study of T-cell reconstitution after alpha-beta-depleted transplantation in children (TCRdb year 2016). Study-wide context: Using TCR repertoire profiling, the study followed T-cell immune reconstitution in a quantitative way in children after TCRalphabeta/CD19-depleted allogeneic hematopoietic cell transplantation. Broader findings and caveats from the paper: The apparently early recovery of alphabetaT-cell counts about two months after transplant reportedly depended on only several hundred rapidly expanded clones that came from non-depleted graft cells. In some patients, the high TCRbeta diversity seen at day 60 was put down to recipient T cells and intrathymic progenitors that had survived conditioning. Over subsequent months, a decline in hyperexpanded clone frequencies was noted, and after one year, T-cell counts and TCRbeta diversity were mostly ascribed to newly produced T cells.

The table lists this clonotype with a few counts. Its antigen remains undetermined. Nothing much larger sits one base from this clone, and base qualities are not available. The CDR3, from cysteine to phenylalanine, totals 16 residues. The read is trimmed to its CDR3 DNA, 48 bases read in frame from base 1. Clipping removes 5 bases from V and 7 bases from J, with 9 as the unmatched junction base count. Via the germline V gene, CDR1 is MDHEN and CDR2 SYDVKM. The intended sense of this specimen's treatment or condition label: allogeneic hematopoietic cell transplantation with graft depleted of TCRalphabeta T cells and CD19 B cells. The children who served as transplant recipients had been given grafts of TCRalphabeta/CD19-depleted allogeneic hematopoietic cells. The library was produced with PCR. TCRdb names Illumina HiSeq 2500 as the instrument used. Molecular barcoding was employed in the preparation of TCR libraries, with unique molecular identifiers being used to normalize TCRbeta repertoire quantification. TCRdb trimmed public reads at Q25 via fastp, called clones via MiXCR and kept in-frame beta chains. Rows merge per CDR3 protein into single entries with the most common DNA and genes. Counted in this sample were about 610,000 distinct CDR3 sequences; 25% to 30% of them appeared once. Approximately 39% of the sample belongs to the ten largest clones.

The rearranged chain carries TRBV28 and TRBJ1-6, with 9 bases in between that match TRBD1. Sequencing used PBMCs, obtained before TCRalphabeta/CD19-depleted stem cell transplant. This TCR came from a boy under two years old with Wiskott-Aldrich syndrome, due to receive a stem cell transplant. Here the CDR3 is given as CASSATGGYQNSPLHF. The nucleotide sequence reads TGTGCCAGCAGTGCAACAGGGGGCTATCAGAATTCACCCCTCCACTTT.